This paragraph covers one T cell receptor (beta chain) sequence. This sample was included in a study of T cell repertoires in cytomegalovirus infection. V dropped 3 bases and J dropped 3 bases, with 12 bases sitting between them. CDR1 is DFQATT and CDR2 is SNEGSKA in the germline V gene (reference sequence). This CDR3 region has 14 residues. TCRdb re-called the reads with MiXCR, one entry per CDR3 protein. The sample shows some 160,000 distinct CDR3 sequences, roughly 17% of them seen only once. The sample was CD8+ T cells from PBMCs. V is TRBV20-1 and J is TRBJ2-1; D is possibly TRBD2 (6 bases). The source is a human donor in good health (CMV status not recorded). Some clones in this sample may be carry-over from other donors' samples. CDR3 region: CSARSGDDYNEQFF. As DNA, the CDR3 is TGCAGTGCTAGGTCGGGAGATGACTACAATGAGCAGTTCTTC.